The clone carrying this T cell receptor beta chain was observed many times. Antigen: not known. The sample originates from a study of T cells in Graves' hyperthyroidism and ophthalmopathy. Researchers amplified the TCR beta CDR3 regions from RNA transcripts. A set of HTBI primers served as the primers for a first-round RT-PCR of the TCR CDR3. Using its own MiXCR run on the multiplex PCR reads, TCRdb lists one record per CDR3 protein. The top ten clones hold less than 65% of a sample with some 530,000 distinct CDR3 sequences, around a fifth of them seen once. Overall study results and limits: Ophthalmopathy, which appeared later, was predicted by the model a median roughly 6.4 months before onset.

Thyroid ultrasound, orbital computed tomography, clinical symptoms, and serum thyroxine and TRAb underpinned diagnoses. This CDR3 has 15 amino acids. The J segment lost 1 base and the V segment lost 6 bases, leaving 5 bases of the junction unmatched. Specimen: blood. The clonotype comes from a woman between 70 and 85 years old with Graves' ophthalmopathy. V usage is TRBV12-3 or TRBV12-4 and J usage is TRBJ2-5; 10 positions agree with TRBD1. The DNA for the CDR3 is TGTGCCAGCAGGGGGACAGGGGAACTCCAAGAGACCCAGTACTTC. Translation gives CASRGTGELQETQYF.